The source of this T cell receptor (beta chain) is a study of regulatory T cells in long-lasting Graves disease. Time point reported: newly diagnosed GD, antithyroid drugs for less than 3 months. From PBMCs, RNA was extracted and then used to make the TCR library. This CDR3 is built from 15 residues. Trimming removed 3 bases from V and 9 bases from J; junction bases left unmatched: 10. CDR1 is LGHDT and CDR2 is YNNKEL in the germline V gene (reference sequence). HTBI primers from iRepertoire and Arm-PCR of CDR3 regions yielded the TCR beta libraries. TCRdb reprocessed the multiplex PCR reads via MiXCR and lists one record per CDR3 protein. The data show roughly 510,000 distinct CDR3 sequences, with roughly 15% seen just once and about 12% held by the top ten. This sample was shared with a second study, whose subject was T cells in Graves' hyperthyroidism and ophthalmopathy.

The receptor's source is a man between 18 and 35 years old with Graves disease. The specimen was peripheral blood mononuclear cells (PBMCs), collected at new diagnosis, from a patient treated with antithyroid drugs. The rearrangement links TRBV3-1 to TRBJ2-7, with TRBD1 matching over 11 bases. The CDR3 DNA reads TGTGCCAGCAGCCAGAGGGACAGGGGGGACTGGGCGCAGTACTTC. This translates into CASSQRDRGDWAQYF.